A selection of T cell receptor beta chains follows, all from one sample in a study of T-cell reconstitution after alpha-beta-depleted transplantation in children. TCRdb ran MiXCR on the PCR reads and lists one entry per CDR3 protein. This table has more than 200,000 distinct CDR3 sequences, roughly 18% appearing once. The sample consisted of PBMCs, mostly from graft donor cells, taken 360 days after TCRalphabeta/CD19-depleted stem cell transplant. The receptors here all came from a male patient between 2 and 10 years old who had a stem cell transplant for acute lymphoblastic leukemia, so the T cells may come from the graft donor. Each CDR3 is given with its conserved first and last residue. D genes are given only for firm matches. Not all rows give a size; the values are once, few, many and, for expanded clones, a class.

size,J,V,D,CDR3,DNA
few,TRBJ1-6,TRBV29-1,TRBD1,CSARTGAYNSPLHF,TGCAGCGCCAGGACAGGGGCTTATAATTCACCCCTCCACTTT
.,TRBJ2-6,TRBV20-1,.,CSARGAVSGANVLTF,TGCAGTGCTAGGGGGGCCGTCTCTGGGGCCAACGTCCTGACTTTC
few,TRBJ1-1,TRBV10-3,.,CAIRGAGGMNTEAFF,TGTGCCATCAGGGGGGCCGGAGGGATGAACACTGAAGCTTTCTTT
few,TRBJ1-5,TRBV20-1,TRBD1,CSAPRTGGSSNQPQHF,TGCAGTGCCCCGAGGACAGGGGGTTCCAGCAATCAGCCCCAGCATTTT
many,TRBJ2-1,TRBV18,TRBD1,CASSADETGAYNEQFF,TGTGCCAGCTCCGCCGACGAGACAGGGGCCTACAATGAGCAGTTCTTC
.,TRBJ2-5,TRBV28,.,CASSLGLGTMYQETQYF,TGTGCCAGCAGTTTGGGCCTCGGGACAATGTACCAAGAGACCCAGTACTTC
.,TRBJ2-3,TRBV4-2,TRBD2,CASSHPASGYTDTQYF,TGTGCCAGCAGCCACCCGGCTAGCGGGTACACAGATACGCAGTATTTT
many,TRBJ2-7,TRBV12-3/TRBV12-4,.,CASLNMNYEQYF,TGTGCCAGCCTAAACATGAACTACGAGCAGTACTTC
few,TRBJ2-7,TRBV12-3/TRBV12-4,TRBD2,CASSFASGVSYEQYF,TGTGCCAGCAGCTTCGCTAGCGGGGTGTCCTACGAGCAGTACTTC
few,TRBJ2-2,TRBV29-1,.,CSATSSSGELFF,TGCAGCGCAACTAGTTCCTCCGGGGAGCTGTTTTTT
many,TRBJ2-7,TRBV29-1,.,CSGATAGTRHEQYF,TGCAGCGGCGCTACAGCCGGGACGCGCCACGAGCAGTACTTC
many,TRBJ2-7,TRBV12-3/TRBV12-4,.,CASRPHDGAYEQYF,TGTGCCAGCAGACCCCACGATGGGGCCTACGAGCAGTACTTC
few,TRBJ2-1,TRBV7-2,.,CASLGSYEQFF,TGTGCCAGCTTGGGGTCGTATGAGCAGTTCTTC
few,TRBJ2-7,TRBV6-1,TRBD2,CASTTGGNAYEQYF,TGTGCCAGCACAACGGGAGGGAATGCCTACGAGCAGTACTTC
few,TRBJ1-1,TRBV6-1,.,CASSEPHTLRNTEAFF,TGTGCCAGCAGTGAACCCCACACGCTGAGGAACACTGAAGCTTTCTTT
once,TRBJ1-6,TRBV11-1,TRBD1,CASSLTGASSYNSPLHF,TGTGCCAGCAGCCTGACAGGGGCCAGCTCCTATAATTCACCCCTCCACTTT
few,TRBJ2-2,TRBV18,.,CASSPLAGTGELFF,TGTGCCAGCTCACCACTGGCGGGCACCGGGGAGCTGTTTTTT
.,TRBJ2-3,TRBV10-3,.,CAISVSTDTQYF,TGTGCCATCAGTGTTAGCACAGATACGCAGTATTTT
.,TRBJ1-4,TRBV5-1,.,CASTPGMRSEGEKLFF,TGCGCCAGCACCCCGGGAATGAGGTCCGAAGGGGAAAAACTGTTTTTT
.,TRBJ2-6,TRBV27,.,CASSLSFPGANVLTF,TGTGCCAGCAGTTTATCTTTCCCTGGGGCCAACGTCCTGACTTTC
.,TRBJ2-4,TRBV5-5,TRBD1,CASSLTGSGGYF,TGTGCCAGCAGCTTGACGGGGTCAGGGGGGTACTTC
.,TRBJ1-2,TRBV15,.,CATSRSDRLYGYTF,TGTGCCACCAGCAGGTCCGACAGGCTCTATGGCTACACCTTC
many,TRBJ2-7,TRBV24-1,.,CATAFSAHHPDEQYF,TGTGCCACTGCCTTTTCAGCGCATCACCCCGACGAGCAGTACTTC
many,TRBJ2-7,TRBV7-2,TRBD2,CASSLEGGISYEQYF,TGTGCCAGCAGCTTAGAGGGAGGGATCTCCTACGAGCAGTACTTC
.,TRBJ2-2,TRBV5-6,.,CASSGVDRTYTGELFF,TGTGCCAGCAGCGGCGTCGACAGGACGTACACCGGGGAGCTGTTTTTT
.,TRBJ2-5,TRBV9,TRBD2,CASSVAGGIQETQYF,TGTGCCAGCAGCGTTGCGGGGGGGATCCAAGAGACCCAGTACTTC
few,TRBJ2-7,TRBV29-1,TRBD1,CSAMGQDDYEQYF,TGCAGCGCAATGGGACAGGACGACTACGAGCAGTACTTC
.,TRBJ2-1,TRBV9,TRBD2,CASSEKLAGGFYEQFF,TGTGCCAGCAGCGAAAAGCTAGCGGGGGGGTTCTATGAGCAGTTCTTC
.,TRBJ1-3,TRBV11-2,.,CASSQPWVSGNTIYF,TGTGCCAGCAGTCAGCCGTGGGTCTCTGGAAACACCATATATTTT
.,TRBJ2-3,TRBV4-2,.,CASSPFRGGLSSTDTQYF,TGTGCCAGCAGCCCCTTCCGCGGGGGCCTCTCGAGCACAGATACGCAGTATTTT
few,TRBJ1-3,TRBV2,.,CASSRRTPGTGDTIYF,TGTGCCAGCAGTCGGAGAACGCCCGGGACCGGGGACACCATATATTTT
.,TRBJ2-5,TRBV24-1,TRBD1,CATSGWDRAKPQYF,TGTGCCACCAGTGGTTGGGACAGGGCTAAGCCCCAGTACTTC
.,TRBJ2-7,TRBV27,TRBD2,CASRFGGDEQYF,TGTGCCAGCAGGTTTGGGGGGGACGAGCAGTACTTC
few,TRBJ1-2,TRBV29-1,TRBD1,CSVVRTGDYTF,TGCAGCGTTGTTCGGACAGGGGACTACACCTTC
few,TRBJ1-3,TRBV29-1,TRBD1,CSDGQGLGTIYF,TGCAGCGACGGACAGGGCCTCGGCACCATATATTTT
few,TRBJ1-1,TRBV20-1,.,CSARDIPEAFF,TGCAGTGCTAGAGATATACCTGAAGCTTTCTTT
.,TRBJ2-7,TRBV7-9,TRBD2,CASSREGTGRGLYEQYF,TGTGCCAGCAGCCGGGAGGGCACAGGCCGGGGGCTCTACGAGCAGTACTTC
many,TRBJ2-1,TRBV27,TRBD2,CASTAGGLDEQFF,TGTGCCAGCACCGCGGGGGGCTTGGATGAGCAGTTCTTC
many,TRBJ2-7,TRBV29-1,.,CSVAPDAYEQYF,TGCAGCGTAGCCCCGGACGCCTACGAGCAGTACTTC
.,TRBJ2-2,TRBV7-3,.,CASSLNPINTGELFF,TGTGCCAGCAGCTTAAACCCTATAAACACCGGGGAGCTGTTTTTT
.,TRBJ2-7,TRBV5-6,.,CASSLIWQVYEQYF,TGTGCCAGCAGCTTAATTTGGCAGGTCTACGAGCAGTACTTC
few,TRBJ2-7,TRBV27,.,CASSDTLGVGEQYF,TGTGCCAGCAGCGATACACTAGGAGTCGGAGAGCAGTACTTC
many,TRBJ2-7,TRBV12-3/TRBV12-4,.,CASSLSGVAREQYF,TGTGCCAGCAGTTTATCCGGGGTCGCGCGCGAGCAGTACTTC
.,TRBJ2-7,TRBV7-2,.,CASSLYSEQYF,TGTGCCAGCAGCTTATATAGTGAGCAGTACTTC
.,TRBJ1-2,TRBV3-1,TRBD1,CASSRLRDRANYGYTF,TGTGCCAGCAGCCGCCTCCGGGACAGAGCTAACTATGGCTACACCTTC
.,TRBJ2-3,TRBV12-3/TRBV12-4,.,CASSLAMVTSTDTQYF,TGTGCCAGCAGTTTAGCGATGGTAACTAGCACAGATACGCAGTATTTT
.,TRBJ2-3,TRBV2,.,CASRRDLNTDTQYF,TGTGCCAGCCGGCGGGACCTCAACACAGATACGCAGTATTTT
few,TRBJ2-7,TRBV5-1,.,CASSLRDAPYEQYF,TGCGCCAGCAGCTTAAGGGATGCCCCCTACGAGCAGTACTTC